Sequencing of this T cell receptor (beta chain) was carried out in a study of T cell responses to AZD1222 COVID-19 vaccine. Study-wide results and caveats: Donors were largely white British and mainly female; clonal diversity was possibly underestimated. Just a handful of AZD1222 recipients tested seropositive at baseline.

Sequenced by immunoSEQ multiplex PCR; TCRdb stores in-frame clones only, minus some. Counted here are about 85,000 clones, 86% occurring once; the ten biggest clones make up approximately 7.9%. The CDR3 totals 14 residues. From germline, CDR1 is SGHTA and CDR2 FQGTGA. Trimming shortened V by 3 bases and J by 2 bases, and 9 bases separated the two germline ends. Concerning this clone itself: Its matching antigen is unknown.

The chain links TRBV7-3 to TRBJ2-3; D ambiguous. The source material was peripheral blood, sampled on day 0 of AZD1222 vaccination. The sequence was collected from an adult in good health. This CDR3 reads CASSFSLNTDTQYF. CDR3 in DNA: TGTGCCAGCAGCTTTTCTCTGAACACAGATACGCAGTATTTT.